Each of the 10 T cell receptor beta chains below was sequenced from the same sample in a study of control samples from healthy donors and cancer patients. Method: immunoSEQ multiplex PCR; TCRdb's copy keeps in-frame clones and lacks some. Here the sample spans about 110,000 clones, approximately 84% being singletons. Sequenced material: blood. The receptors shown here come from a man aged 18 to 29 in good health.

This clone has a handful of counts. The chain joins TRBV19 to TRBJ1-2, with D possibly being TRBD1 (6 bases). Trimming removed 0 bases at V and 6 bases at J, with 17 bases between. The CDR3 runs to 16 residues. Germline V gives CDR1 LNHDA, CDR2 SQIVND (reference sequence). The CDR3 protein is CASSIDPGAVLDGYTF. In nucleotides, the CDR3 is TGTGCCAGTAGTATAGACCCGGGGGCAGTGCTGGATGGCTACACCTTC.

The rearrangement links TRBV2 to TRBJ2-6; TRBD1 aligns across 7 bases. J was trimmed by 1 base and V by 4 bases; bases with no gene match: 7. Germline CDR1 is SNHLY and CDR2 is FYNNEI. CDR3 length: 17 amino acids. The CDR3 DNA reads TGTGCCAGCAGTGTAGACAGGGAGATTTCTGGGGCCAACGTCCTGACTTTC. Its protein is CASSVDREISGANVLTF.

CDR3 amino acids: CASSSPRKSGANVLTF. The CDR3 DNA is TGTGCCAGCAGCTCTCCTAGGAAATCTGGGGCCAACGTCCTGACTTTC. The J gene is TRBJ2-6, the V gene TRBV11-2; D gene ambiguous. The CDR3 sequence is 16 residues long. Trimming stripped 4 bases from V and 1 base from J, with 11 bases between. CDR1 SGHAT and CDR2 FQNNGV come from the germline V gene.

The chain combines TRBV30 with TRBJ1-5; tentatively, D is TRBD1 (6 bases). The CDR3 loop spans 16 amino acids. Between the trimmed V and J ends, which lost 0 bases and 1 base, there was a span of 13 bases. Germline V gene data show CDR1 as GTSNPN and CDR2 as SVGIG (reference sequence). CDR3 DNA: TGTGCCTGGAGTGTAGGGGGGGGCTTCAGCAATCAGCCCCAGCATTTT. Translated: CAWSVGGGFSNQPQHF.

The rearrangement uses TRBV2 and TRBJ1-2; no definite D call. The CDR3 runs 11 residues. Trimming removed 7 bases at V and 6 bases at J, with 9 bases between. The germline CDR1 and CDR2 sequences are SNHLY and FYNNEI. This CDR3 reads CASTVSDGYTF. The CDR3 nucleotides read TGTGCCAGCACCGTCTCGGATGGCTACACCTTC.

This chain joins TRBV18 and TRBJ1-2; tentatively, D is TRBD1 (5 bases). Germline V gene data show CDR1 as KGHSH and CDR2 as LQKENI. The length of the CDR3 is 14 residues. Trimming removed 6 bases from V and 5 bases from J, with 16 bases in between. CDR3 loop: CASSPTGTAYGYTF. As DNA, the CDR3 is TGTGCCAGCTCCCCGACCGGGACGGCTTATGGCTACACCTTC.

The rearrangement uses TRBV6-5 and TRBJ2-7; 12 bases are shared with TRBD2. Germline CDR1 is MNHEY and CDR2 is SVGAGI. The CDR3 contains 13 residues. V was clipped by 5 bases and J by 9 bases; unmatched bases: 5. CDR3 loop: CASSPRLAGAQYF. DNA for the CDR3: TGTGCCAGCAGTCCTAGACTAGCGGGGGCGCAGTACTTC.

V and J are TRBV9 and TRBJ2-3; a weak D match, TRBD1 (5 bases). The CDR3 has 16 residues. V lost 4 bases to trimming and J lost 5 bases, with 20 bases between them. CDR1 is SGDLS and CDR2 is YYNGEE in the germline V gene. This chain's CDR3 is CASSRTGQGAEDTQYF. The DNA for the CDR3 is TGTGCCAGCAGCAGAACCGGGCAGGGTGCTGAAGATACGCAGTATTTT.

The chain couples TRBV9 to TRBJ2-3; 7 bases agree with TRBD2. After removal of 0 bases from V and 6 bases from J, the junction contained 4 bases not matched to a gene. The germline gives CDR1 SGDLS, CDR2 YYNGEE. CDR3 size: 14 residues. As DNA, the CDR3 is TGTGCCAGCAGCGTAGGGAGCGGGGCGGATACGCAGTATTTT. As protein: CASSVGSGADTQYF.

The chain uses TRBV28 and TRBJ1-2; D gene unclear. Germline CDR1 MDHEN, CDR2 SYDVKM. V gave up 2 bases and J gave up 8 bases, with 18 bases separating them. This CDR3 contains 15 residues. CDR3 protein: CASSLNTLLSRGYTF. CDR3 DNA: TGTGCCAGCAGTTTAAATACCCTACTATCTCGAGGCTACACCTTC.